The 17 T cell receptor beta chains given below trace back to one sample, sequenced in a study of blood T cell repertoires in COVID-19. Profiling relied on immunoSEQ multiplex PCR, and the TCRdb table lists in-frame clones only, not all of them. The sample includes 150,000 to 200,000 clones, approximately 95% of them seen just once. Material for sequencing was peripheral blood. The receptors originated from a woman aged 55-75 years with COVID-19, enrolled during active disease.

This sequence joins TRBV6-6 and TRBJ1-2; D call uncertain. Trimming stripped 2 bases from V and 7 bases from J, with 17 bases between. The CDR3 totals 15 residues. CDR1 and CDR2 (germline): MNHNY, SVGAGI (reference sequence). The CDR3 region is CASSYALGRKSGYTF. The CDR3 DNA sequence: TGTGCCAGCAGTTACGCTCTTGGCAGGAAGAGTGGCTACACCTTC.

This clone was found many times. The chain uses TRBV5-8 and TRBJ2-7; D is uncertain. The V gene lost 3 bases and the J gene lost 2 bases, with 9 bases spanning the gap. In germline, CDR1 is SGHTS, CDR2 YDEGEE. The length of the CDR3 is 13 residues. The CDR3 spells CASSWARAYEQYF. CDR3 bases: TGTGCCAGCAGCTGGGCCAGAGCCTACGAGCAGTACTTC.

This clone was found a few times. V usage is TRBV19 and J usage is TRBJ1-1; the D gene is possibly TRBD1 (5 bases). Trimming stripped 9 bases from V and 4 bases from J, with 15 bases between. This CDR3 contains 13 residues. The V gene's germline CDR1 is LNHDA and CDR2 SQIVND (reference sequence). The CDR3 here is CASSTVKGTEAFF. The CDR3 DNA is TGTGCCAGCTCGACAGTTAAGGGCACTGAAGCTTTCTTT.

The V gene is TRBV5-1, the J gene TRBJ2-1, with TRBD1 matching over 7 bases. CDR1 is SGHRS and CDR2 is YFSETQ in the germline V gene. After removal of 1 base from V and 4 bases from J, the junction contained 8 bases not matched to a gene. The CDR3 runs to 16 residues. This chain's CDR3 is CASSLSLGQRYNEQFF. The CDR3 bases are TGCGCCAGCAGCTTGAGTTTGGGACAGAGATACAATGAGCAGTTCTTC.

The gene calls are TRBV7-2 and TRBJ2-1; 13 bases agree with TRBD2. CDR1 and CDR2 from the germline V gene are SGHTA and FQGNSA. V lost 4 bases and J lost 6; bases outside the gene matches: 12. The CDR3 consists of 18 residues. The CDR3 loop reads CASSSVTGLAGEINEQFF. CDR3 sequence (DNA): TGTGCCAGCAGCTCAGTTACCGGACTAGCGGGGGAGATCAATGAGCAGTTCTTC. Supplemented by reference TRBV7-2 and TRBJ2-1, the full variable domain reads GAGVSQSPSNKVTEKGKDVELRCDPISGHTALYWYRQSLGQGLEFLIYFQGNSAPDKSGLPSDRFSAERTGGSVSTLTIQRTQQEDSAVYLCASSSVTGLAGEINEQFFGPGTRLTVL.

The V and J genes are TRBV7-2 and TRBJ1-6; 7 bases agree with TRBD1. Looked up from germline, CDR1 is SGHTA and CDR2 is FQGNSA. Trimming cost V 6 bases and J 0 bases; bases outside gene matches: 5. The CDR3 sequence is 16 residues long. CDR3: CASRSRTGSYNSPLHF. CDR3 coding DNA: TGTGCCAGCAGGTCCAGGACAGGCTCCTATAATTCACCCCTCCACTTT.

The rearrangement joins TRBV12-3 or TRBV12-4 to TRBJ1-3; D is uncertain. V was shortened by 5 bases and J by 3 bases, with 5 bases between the two germline ends. This CDR3 comprises 12 residues. Here the CDR3 reads CASSQYGNTIYF. The DNA of the CDR3 is TGTGCCAGCAGTCAGTATGGAAACACCATATATTTT.

This sequence joins TRBV4-3 and TRBJ1-6; D remains unclear. The CDR3 extends over 15 amino acids. Trimming removed 1 base at V and 7 bases at J, with 11 bases between. Germline CDR1 reads LGHNA; CDR2 reads YSLEER. The CDR3 loop is CASSQGEGVNSPLHF. The CDR3 region has the DNA TGCGCCAGCAGCCAAGGGGAGGGAGTCAATTCACCCCTCCACTTT.

The chain is built from TRBV6-2 or TRBV6-3 and TRBJ1-2; D ambiguous. The V gene lost 6 bases and the J gene lost 6 bases, with 11 bases spanning the gap. Germline V gene data show CDR1 as MNHEY and CDR2 as SVGEGT. The CDR3 is 12 residues long. Here the CDR3 reads CASSTFLDGYTF. Here the CDR3 DNA reads TGTGCCAGCAGCACATTTCTGGATGGCTACACCTTC.

The chain employs TRBV3-1 (or the pseudogene TRBV3-2) and TRBJ1-2; D unresolved. Looked up from germline, CDR1 is LGHDT and CDR2 is YNNKEL (reference sequence). The germline V and J ends were trimmed by 4 bases and 0 bases, with 6 bases remaining between them. This CDR3 region has 13 residues. The CDR3 sequence is CASSPTSNYGYTF. CDR3 sequence (DNA): TGTGCCAGCAGCCCGACATCTAACTATGGCTACACCTTC.

This chain connects TRBV18 to TRBJ1-4; D gene unclear. Germline CDR1 KGHSH, CDR2 LQKENI. The CDR3 runs to 12 residues. Trimming left V 5 bases short and J 6 bases short, with 7 bases between. This chain's CDR3 is CASSTTDEKLFF. CDR3 DNA: TGTGCCAGCTCAACCACAGATGAAAAACTGTTTTTT.

The chain has TRBV7-2 and TRBJ1-2; TRBD1 matches at 8 bases. This CDR3 is built from 15 residues. Germline V gene lookup returns CDR1 SGHTA and CDR2 FQGNSA. Germline trimming cut 5 bases from V and 0 bases from J; bases unmatched to any gene: 5. CDR3 sequence (DNA): TGTGCCAGCAGCCCGGACAGGGCCGCTAACTATGGCTACACCTTC. It encodes CASSPDRAANYGYTF.

The chain combines TRBV10-2 with TRBJ1-4, with a weak D call TRBD1 (6 bases). Trimming left V 5 bases short and J 0 bases short, with 10 bases between. The germline V gene has CDR1 WSHSY and CDR2 SAAADI. The CDR3 loop spans 15 amino acids. CDR3 sequence: CASSRTVTTNEKLFF. CDR3 DNA: TGCGCCAGCAGTCGGACAGTTACAACTAATGAAAAACTGTTTTTT.

This chain uses TRBV6-2 or TRBV6-3 with TRBJ1-6, with D possibly matching TRBD1 (6 bases). Trimming took off 3 bases at V and 7 bases at J, with 10 bases between the two ends. This CDR3 has 14 amino acids. Germline CDR1 MNHEY, CDR2 SVGEGT. CDR3 in amino acids: CASSYQGHNSPLHF. Written as DNA, the CDR3 is TGTGCCAGCAGTTATCAGGGGCACAATTCACCCCTCCACTTT.

The chain has TRBV10-3 and TRBJ1-4; no clear D gene. CDR3 size: 15 residues. V gave up 5 bases and J gave up 4 bases, with 14 bases separating them. CDR1 and CDR2 from the germline V gene are ENHRY and SYGVKD. The DNA of the CDR3 is TGTGCCATCAGTCCCGACGGAGGAGTTAATGAAAAACTGTTTTTT. It specifies CAISPDGGVNEKLFF.

J is TRBJ1-2 and V is TRBV10-3; TRBD1 agrees at 7 bases. CDR3 length equals 13 residues. Looked up from germline, CDR1 is ENHRY and CDR2 is SYGVKD. The J segment lost 8 bases and the V segment lost 7 bases, leaving 10 bases of the junction unmatched. For the CDR3, the DNA is TGTGCCATCACCATCGACAGGGACGGCGGCTACACCTTC. Translation: CAITIDRDGGYTF.

The chain carries TRBV5-8 and TRBJ2-5; 11 bases are a match to TRBD2. This CDR3 is built from 14 residues. Germline assignment: CDR1 SGHTS and CDR2 YDEGEE. V gave up 2 bases and J gave up 11 bases; unmatched junction bases: 8. The CDR3 DNA reads TGTGCCAGCAGCTTAGCGCTAGCGGGGGGACGTCAGTACTTC. This gives the protein CASSLALAGGRQYF.